This record covers a single T cell receptor beta chain. No cognate antigen has been identified for it. Base qualities are missing; no much larger clone stands one base away. The data were obtained in a study of control samples from healthy donors and cancer patients (dated by TCRdb to 2019 to 2021). Libraries were made using the immunoSEQ multiplex PCR assay. The source is immuneACCESS, and TCRdb retained only in-frame sequences with V and J called. Part of the clones is not carried over; for the studies checked, unresolved V genes explain less than half of this, and the remainder is unexplained. The sample table contains 100,000 to 150,000 clones; only one count was recorded for roughly 88% of them. The ten largest make up approximately 3.2% of the sample. Its CDR3 holds 13 amino acids, cysteine through phenylalanine. Only the CDR3 region is kept as DNA, spanning 39 bases read in frame from base 1. A distance of 12 bases separates the germline ends of V and J, which lose 4 bases and 5 bases respectively. Sequences SGHNT (CDR1) and YYREEE (CDR2) are obtained from the germline V gene (reference sequence).

The sequenced material came from blood. The rearrangement joined TRBV5-4 to TRBJ1-2, with a weak D call of TRBD1 (5 bases match). This TCR came from a man in his fifties or sixties in good health. The nucleotide sequence is given as TGTGCCAGCAGCCTGTCGGGGCCTTATGGCTACACCTTC. Translated, it gives CASSLSGPYGYTF.